These T cell receptor beta chains were read from a single sample in a study of identical twins. TCRdb redid the calling of the 5' RACE reads with MiXCR, one entry per CDR3 protein. The sample holds about 690,000 distinct CDR3 sequences, 21% seen once. These sequences were also reported in another study, on T cells expressing NK-cell markers.

The sample taken for sequencing was PBMCs. Source of these receptors: a woman under 30 in good health. Both conserved end residues are part of each CDR3. The D gene is left open where the match is weak. The size entry is marked missing in some rows and otherwise reads once, few, many or a size class.

>-|TRBJ1-1|TRBV5-1|few|14
CASRPWLGDTEAFF
TGCGCCAGCCGCCCATGGTTGGGGGACACTGAAGCTTTCTTT
>-|TRBJ2-4|TRBV4-2|-|12
CASSQAIGIQYF
TGTGCCAGCAGCCAAGCGATAGGAATTCAGTACTTC
>-|TRBJ2-4|TRBV5-6|few|14
CASSLVGNLNIQYF
TGTGCCAGCAGCTTGGTGGGGAATTTGAACATTCAGTACTTC
>-|TRBJ2-3|TRBV11-2|-|15
CASSGQGFQGDTQYF
TGTGCCAGCAGCGGTCAGGGTTTCCAGGGAGATACGCAGTATTTT
>TRBD2|TRBJ2-2|TRBV6-5|few|16
CASSYLAGLNTGELFF
TGTGCCAGCAGTTACCTAGCGGGGCTGAACACCGGGGAGCTGTTTTTT
>-|TRBJ2-1|TRBV29-1|many|12
CSVEDLRRGSGF
TGCAGCGTTGAAGATCTGAGAAGGGGTTCAGGATTC
>TRBD2|TRBJ2-2|TRBV6-5|-|15
CASSYSRAGTGELFF
TGTGCCAGCAGTTACTCCAGAGCGGGAACCGGGGAGCTGTTTTTT
>TRBD2|TRBJ2-1|TRBV6-4|few|16
CASSVGVGSGSNEQFF
TGTGCCAGCAGTGTGGGAGTTGGTAGCGGGAGCAATGAGCAGTTCTTC
>-|TRBJ2-1|TRBV19|-|15
CASRPRGFYYNEQFF
TGTGCCAGTAGACCCCGGGGCTTCTACTACAATGAGCAGTTCTTC
>-|TRBJ2-3|TRBV12-3/TRBV12-4|few|12
CASSSSRNTQYF
TGTGCCAGCAGTTCTTCACGGAATACGCAGTATTTT
>-|TRBJ2-1|TRBV12-3/TRBV12-4|few|17
CASSWADSSSGGNEQFF
TGTGCCAGCAGTTGGGCCGACTCCAGCTCGGGTGGAAATGAGCAGTTCTTC
>-|TRBJ1-5|TRBV12-3/TRBV12-4|many|15
CASSFWSQENQPQHF
TGTGCCAGCAGTTTTTGGTCACAGGAAAACCAGCCCCAGCATTTT
>-|TRBJ2-1|TRBV20-1|-|13
CSASRLGFNEQFF
TGCAGTGCTAGTCGCCTAGGTTTCAATGAGCAGTTCTTC
>TRBD2|TRBJ2-5|TRBV12-3/TRBV12-4|many|15
CASSQAGGLQETQYF
TGTGCCAGCAGTCAAGCGGGGGGGTTGCAAGAGACCCAGTACTTC
>-|TRBJ1-1|TRBV20-1|few|12
CSANLLNTEAFF
TGCAGTGCTAATCTTCTGAACACTGAAGCTTTCTTT
>TRBD1|TRBJ1-4|TRBV5-1|-|15
CASSFFGTGVEKLFF
TGCGCCAGCAGCTTCTTCGGGACAGGGGTCGAAAAACTGTTTTTT
>TRBD2|TRBJ2-3|TRBV20-1|-|16
CSAPSPGTSGDGTQYF
TGCAGTGCCCCATCCCCCGGGACTAGCGGGGACGGTACGCAGTATTTT
>TRBD2|TRBJ2-1|TRBV11-1|few|19
CASSSRTSGGSSSYNEQFF
TGTGCCAGCAGCTCCCGGACTAGCGGGGGCTCAAGCTCCTACAATGAGCAGTTCTTC
>-|TRBJ1-5|TRBV10-3|-|14
CAISDRTHNQPQHF
TGTGCCATCAGTGATAGGACCCACAATCAGCCCCAGCATTTT
>-|TRBJ2-7|TRBV20-1|-|12
CSARVENYEQYF
TGCAGTGCTAGAGTAGAGAACTACGAGCAGTACTTC
>-|TRBJ1-2|TRBV2|-|13
CASIAWGVYGYTF
TGTGCCAGCATTGCTTGGGGCGTATATGGCTACACCTTC
>-|TRBJ2-2|TRBV6-2/TRBV6-3|-|17
CASSYSKAGLNTGELFF
TGTGCCAGCAGTTACTCGAAGGCAGGGCTTAACACCGGGGAGCTGTTTTTT
>-|TRBJ2-1|TRBV27|-|14
CASKDLGFQGEQFF
TGTGCCAGCAAGGACCTGGGGTTTCAGGGTGAGCAGTTCTTC
>TRBD2|TRBJ2-3|TRBV7-2|-|16
CASSWGGGTNTDTQYF
TGTGCCAGCAGCTGGGGGGGGGGAACTAACACAGATACGCAGTATTTT
>TRBD1|TRBJ1-2|TRBV20-1|few|14
CSARRQGAEYGYTF
TGCAGTGCTCGCCGACAGGGGGCGGAGTATGGCTACACCTTC
>-|TRBJ2-7|TRBV11-2|-|15
CASSLDLGTSYEQYF
TGTGCCAGCAGCTTAGATCTAGGGACGTCCTACGAGCAGTACTTC
>-|TRBJ1-4|TRBV12-3/TRBV12-4|-|13
CASTLGAYEKLFF
TGTGCCAGCACCTTAGGGGCCTATGAAAAACTGTTTTTT
>TRBD2|TRBJ2-7|TRBV6-1|many|13
CATGAGVSYEQYF
TGTGCCACCGGGGCGGGGGTATCCTACGAGCAGTACTTC
>TRBD2|TRBJ2-2|TRBV20-1|few|17
CSAPGGSSGRAAGELFF
TGCAGTGCTCCGGGAGGTTCTAGCGGGAGGGCCGCCGGGGAGCTGTTTTTT
>TRBD2|TRBJ2-5|TRBV6-2/TRBV6-3|few|15
CASSYVAGVRETQYF
TGTGCCAGCAGTTACGTGGCGGGAGTAAGAGAGACCCAGTACTTC
>TRBD1|TRBJ2-5|TRBV7-8|-|14
CASSYGTDPGTQYF
TGTGCCAGCAGTTACGGGACAGACCCAGGGACCCAGTACTTC
>TRBD1|TRBJ2-7|TRBV12-3/TRBV12-4|many|16
CASSLVLAGGSYEQYF
TGTGCCAGCAGTTTAGTCCTCGCAGGGGGATCCTACGAGCAGTACTTC
>TRBD1|TRBJ2-1|TRBV6-1|few|14
CASSEMGQYNEQFF
TGTGCCAGCAGCGAAATGGGACAGTACAATGAGCAGTTCTTC
>TRBD1|TRBJ1-1|TRBV29-1|few|12
CSGNRGSTEAFF
TGCAGCGGAAACAGGGGTTCCACTGAAGCTTTCTTT
>TRBD2|TRBJ2-7|TRBV20-1|many|15
CSARDASGSAYEQYF
TGCAGTGCTAGAGACGCGAGCGGGAGTGCCTACGAGCAGTACTTC
>-|TRBJ1-5|TRBV20-1|-|14
CSGQDLSTGQPQHF
TGCAGTGGACAAGACTTATCGACAGGTCAGCCCCAGCATTTT
>TRBD1|TRBJ2-2|TRBV10-3|few|16
CAISEWRQGSTGELFF
TGTGCCATCAGTGAGTGGAGACAGGGTAGCACCGGGGAGCTGTTTTTT
>TRBD2|TRBJ2-5|TRBV6-5|-|15
CASSYGGTSGETQYF
TGTGCCAGCAGTTACGGCGGGACTAGCGGAGAGACCCAGTACTTC
>-|TRBJ2-2|TRBV6-1|few|14
CASGRGTNTGELFF
TGTGCCAGCGGGAGGGGGACGAACACCGGGGAGCTGTTTTTT
>-|TRBJ2-5|TRBV12-3/TRBV12-4|few|13
CASSLLVRETQYF
TGTGCCAGCAGTTTGCTAGTAAGGGAGACCCAGTACTTC
>-|TRBJ2-3|TRBV20-1|-|16
CSASFVQGESTDTQYF
TGCAGTGCTAGTTTCGTGCAGGGCGAGAGTACAGATACGCAGTATTTT
>-|TRBJ2-3|TRBV12-3/TRBV12-4|-|15
CASSLEAWHTDTQYF
TGTGCCAGCAGTTTAGAAGCTTGGCACACAGATACGCAGTATTTT
>-|TRBJ2-7|TRBV6-5|-|13
CASSYVGAYEQYF
TGTGCCAGCAGTTACGTCGGGGCCTACGAGCAGTACTTC
>-|TRBJ2-3|TRBV9|-|16
CASSVEVYPWGDTQYF
TGTGCCAGCAGCGTAGAAGTCTATCCCTGGGGAGATACGCAGTATTTT
>TRBD2|TRBJ2-3|TRBV19|-|16
CASNRPEAGAGDTQYF
TGTGCCAGTAACCGACCTGAAGCGGGGGCGGGGGATACGCAGTATTTT
>TRBD1|TRBJ2-2|TRBV5-1|-|16
CASSLAGTGFAGELFF
TGCGCCAGCAGCTTGGCCGGGACAGGTTTTGCCGGGGAGCTGTTTTTT
>-|TRBJ1-2|TRBV20-1|many|13
CSARAAVNYGYTF
TGCAGTGCTAGAGCGGCTGTTAACTATGGCTACACCTTC
>-|TRBJ1-1|TRBV5-1|many|14
CASSPGRMNTEAFF
TGCGCCAGCAGCCCCGGACGGATGAACACTGAAGCTTTCTTT
>-|TRBJ1-1|TRBV20-1|few|13
CSAGGLRNTEAFF
TGCAGTGCTGGGGGACTTCGGAACACTGAAGCTTTCTTT
>-|TRBJ2-7|TRBV12-3/TRBV12-4|-|15
CASTLGTGRSYEQYF
TGTGCCAGCACCCTAGGTACGGGACGCTCCTACGAGCAGTACTTC
>TRBD1|TRBJ2-3|TRBV7-9|-|15
CASSADRGRTDTQYF
TGTGCCAGCAGCGCGGACAGGGGACGCACAGATACGCAGTATTTT